This TCR beta chain stems from a study of blood T cell repertoires in COVID-19. The CDR3 extends over 15 amino acids. The ends were cut back, 2 bases at V and 2 bases at J, with 13 bases in the middle. The germline V gene encodes CDR1 SGHVS and CDR2 FQNEAQ. Libraries were prepared by immunoSEQ multiplex PCR; TCRdb keeps only in-frame clonotypes and omits some of them. The data show 35,000 to 50,000 clones, with approximately 81% seen just once and roughly 4.4% held by the top ten. This clone was seen only a few times. Sequences were obtained from peripheral blood. J is TRBJ2-7 and V is TRBV7-8; weak D call: TRBD1 (6 bases). The TCR sequence derives from a woman aged 70-85 years with acute or convalescent COVID-19. Written as DNA, the CDR3 is TGTGCCAGCAGCTTAATCCCAGGGGCGACCTACGAGCAGTACTTC. Translating gives CASSLIPGATYEQYF.